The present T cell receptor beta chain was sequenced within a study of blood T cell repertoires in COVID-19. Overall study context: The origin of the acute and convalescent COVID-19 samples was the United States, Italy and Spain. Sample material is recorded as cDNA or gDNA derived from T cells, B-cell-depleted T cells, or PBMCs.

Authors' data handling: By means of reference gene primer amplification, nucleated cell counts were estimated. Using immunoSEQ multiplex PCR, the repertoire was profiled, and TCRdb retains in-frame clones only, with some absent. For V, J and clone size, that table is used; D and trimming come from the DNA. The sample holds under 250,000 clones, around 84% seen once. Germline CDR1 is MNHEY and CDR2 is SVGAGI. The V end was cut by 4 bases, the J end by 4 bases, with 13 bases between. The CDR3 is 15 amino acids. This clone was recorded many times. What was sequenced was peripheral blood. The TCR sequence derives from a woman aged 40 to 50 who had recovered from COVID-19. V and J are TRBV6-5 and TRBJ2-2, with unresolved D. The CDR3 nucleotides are TGTGCCAGCAGTTCTCAGACGTCGGGCACCGGGGAGCTGTTTTTT. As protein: CASSSQTSGTGELFF.